Below, 18 T cell receptor beta chains from the same sample are listed, as sequenced in a study of T cell clonotyping in hematopoietic cell transplantation. Clones were read by immunoSEQ multiplex PCR, and TCRdb kept only the in-frame ones, dropping some. The repertoire holds several thousand clones, about 90% seen once, with roughly 30% in the top ten. Time point in this sample: recipient sample about 28 days before transplant, after cytoreduction. The sample consisted of peripheral blood mononuclear cells, taken before stem cell transplant. The receptors stem from a woman aged 55-69 years with acute myeloid leukemia. Some clones in this sample may be carry-over from other donors' samples.

J is TRBJ1-5 and V is TRBV19; TRBD1 matches at 10 bases. V gave up 6 bases and J gave up 2 bases; unmatched junction bases: 1. Germline V gives CDR1 LNHDA, CDR2 SQIVND (reference sequence). This CDR3 region has 14 residues. CDR3 in DNA: TGTGCCAGTAGCGGGACAGGGGGCAATCAGCCCCAGCATTTT. Its protein product is CASSGTGGNQPQHF.

The sample holds a few counts of this clone. The chain joins TRBV28 to TRBJ2-1; 7 bases map to TRBD2. This CDR3 comprises 15 residues. The J segment lost 2 bases and the V segment lost 9 bases, leaving 10 bases of the junction unmatched. Germline lookup yields CDR1 MDHEN and CDR2 SYDVKM. The DNA for the CDR3 is TGTGCCAGTTTATTAGCGGGTGGCCCCTACAATGAGCAGTTCTTC. The encoded protein is CASLLAGGPYNEQFF.

There are a few counts of this clone. This chain connects TRBV19 to TRBJ1-1, with 7 bases identical to TRBD1. CDR3 length equals 14 residues. Germline-derived CDR1 and CDR2 are LNHDA and SQIVND (reference sequence). With 3 bases clipped from V and 3 bases from J, the junction kept 4 bases outside the gene matches. This CDR3 is CASSITGADTEAFF. The DNA of the CDR3 is TGTGCCAGTAGTATCACAGGGGCGGACACTGAAGCTTTCTTT.

The chain combines TRBV10-3 with TRBJ2-7; 10 bases are shared with TRBD1. With V trimmed by 2 bases and J by 7 bases, 5 bases remained unmatched. Per germline, CDR1 ENHRY and CDR2 SYGVKD. The CDR3 runs to 14 residues. DNA for the CDR3: TGTGCCATCAGTGAGGACAGGGGGCGAGGGGAGCAGTACGTC. It is translated as CAISEDRGRGEQYV.

The chain joins TRBV11-2 to TRBJ2-4, with D maybe TRBD2 (5 bases). This CDR3 has 13 amino acids. The germline V and J ends were trimmed by 4 bases and 6 bases, with 10 bases remaining between them. Germline V gene lookup returns CDR1 SGHAT and CDR2 FQNNGV. The CDR3: CASSSGAGNIQYF. CDR3 bases: TGTGCCAGCAGCTCCGGTGCGGGAAACATTCAGTACTTC.

The CDR3 spells CASSLYPEGQGDGYTF. DNA of the CDR3: TGTGCCAGCAGTTTATATCCCGAAGGACAGGGAGATGGCTACACCTTC. The rearrangement links TRBV28 to TRBJ1-2; 8 positions agree with TRBD1. The CDR3 is made up of 16 amino acids. V shed 1 base and J 6 bases; nucleotides not matched to a gene: 10. Per the germline V gene, CDR1 is MDHEN and CDR2 is SYDVKM.

The chain links TRBV5-1 to TRBJ1-1; D may be TRBD1 (5 bases). CDR3 length: 14 amino acids. Germline V gene data show CDR1 as SGHRS and CDR2 as YFSETQ. The germline V and J ends were trimmed by 2 bases and 6 bases, with 14 bases remaining between them. The CDR3 here is CASSFVGARAEAFF. CDR3 DNA sequence: TGCGCCAGCAGCTTTGTAGGGGCGCGGGCTGAAGCTTTCTTT.

This chain links TRBV6-4 with TRBJ1-5; 7 bases are shared with TRBD1. Germline V gives CDR1 MRHNA, CDR2 SNTAGT. After removal of 2 bases from V and 2 bases from J, the junction contained 0 bases not matched to a gene. This CDR3 comprises 14 residues. CDR3 loop: CASSDGQGNQPQHF. CDR3 bases: TGTGCCAGCAGTGACGGACAGGGCAATCAGCCCCAGCATTTT.

The V and J genes are TRBV6-5 and TRBJ1-1, with D unresolved. The ends were cut back, 5 bases at V and 1 base at J, with 8 bases in the middle. The CDR3 runs 13 residues. Germline assignment: CDR1 MNHEY and CDR2 SVGAGI. The CDR3 nucleotides are TGTGCCAGCAGTCGGACGAGGAACACTGAAGCTTTCTTT. Protein sequence: CASSRTRNTEAFF.

CDR3 residues: CASSLASGGLSYEQYV. The CDR3 DNA reads as TGTGCCAGCAGCTTAGCTTCCGGGGGCCTCTCCTACGAGCAGTACGTC. The genes are TRBV7-2 and TRBJ2-7, with D possibly being TRBD1 or TRBD2 (6 bases each). Between the trimmed V and J ends, which lost 0 bases and 0 bases, there was a span of 12 bases. Germline loops: CDR1 SGHTA, CDR2 FQGNSA. The CDR3 loop spans 16 amino acids.

In DNA, the CDR3 is TGTGCCAGCAGCTCCGGGACAGAAAAGGAAAAACTGTTTTTT. It translates to CASSSGTEKEKLFF. The rearrangement links TRBV28 to TRBJ1-4; TRBD1 aligns across 7 bases. The germline V gene encodes CDR1 MDHEN and CDR2 SYDVKM. CDR3 length equals 14 residues. V dropped 6 bases and J dropped 8; count of bases not matched to a gene: 9.

The chain combines TRBV5-5 with TRBJ2-1; no clear D. Looked up from germline, CDR1 is SGHKS and CDR2 is YYEKEE (reference sequence). CDR3 length equals 10 residues. Trimming removed 7 bases at V and 8 bases at J, with 7 bases between. CDR3 amino acids: CASLGHEQFF. The CDR3 DNA sequence: TGTGCCAGCCTTGGGCATGAGCAGTTCTTC.

V is TRBV23-1 and J is TRBJ2-7; D is ambiguous. TRBV23-1 is treated as an ORF (open reading frame) with a function not yet certain. The CDR3 is 13 residues long. Between the trimmed V and J ends, which lost 4 bases and 3 bases, there was a span of 10 bases. The DNA of the CDR3 is TGCGCCAGCAGTCCCCTCGGAAGCTACGAGCAGTACGTC. Protein: CASSPLGSYEQYV.

V gene TRBV29-1 combines with J gene TRBJ2-2; tentative D call: TRBD2 (6 bases). The germline V and J ends were trimmed by 3 bases and 7 bases, with 6 bases remaining between them. The CDR3 totals 11 residues. Germline assignment: CDR1 SQVTM and CDR2 ANQGSEA. The CDR3, as DNA: TGCAGCGTTGAGCGGGGCGGGGAGCTGTTTTTT. Translated, it gives CSVERGGELFF.

This chain connects TRBV27 to TRBJ2-7; TRBD2 aligns across 8 bases. CDR1 is MNHEY, CDR2 SMNVEV, per germline (reference sequence). CDR3 length equals 14 residues. V was clipped by 3 bases and J by 4 bases; unmatched bases: 5. The CDR3 nucleotides are TGTGCCAGCAGTTTGCGGGGGGCGGCTTACGAGCAGTACTTC. Its protein product is CASSLRGAAYEQYF.

This sequence joins TRBV11-2 and TRBJ2-3, with 7 nucleotides matching TRBD1. Germline values: CDR1 SGHAT, CDR2 FQNNGV. Unmatched junction bases numbered 10, after V lost 2 bases and J lost 2 bases. CDR3 length: 17 residues. As DNA, the CDR3 is TGTGCCAGCAGCTTAAGAGTCGGACAGGCCTACACAGATACGCAGTATTTT. Protein product: CASSLRVGQAYTDTQYF.

This CDR3 reads CASYRNTEAFF. CDR3 nucleotides: TGTGCCAGTTACAGGAACACTGAAGCTTTCTTT. This chain uses TRBV6-5 with TRBJ1-1; unclear D gene. CDR1 and CDR2 (germline): MNHEY, SVGAGI. The CDR3 sequence is 11 residues long. Trimming removed 9 bases at V and 1 base at J, with 6 bases between.

V usage is TRBV28 and J usage is TRBJ1-1; D unclear. V was cut by 3 bases and J by 0 bases, with 11 bases left in between. The length of the CDR3 is 15 residues. Germline assignment: CDR1 MDHEN and CDR2 SYDVKM. This chain's CDR3 is CASSLVSAMNTEAFF. The CDR3 region has the DNA TGTGCCAGCAGTTTGGTGTCGGCGATGAACACTGAAGCTTTCTTT.